The 28 T cell receptor beta chains below were found in one sample sequenced in a study of blood T cell repertoires in COVID-19. Libraries were prepared by immunoSEQ multiplex PCR; TCRdb keeps only in-frame clonotypes and omits some of them. This table has some 19,000 clones, 89% appearing once. Source material: peripheral blood. Source of these receptors: a man in his 60s with active COVID-19.

This CDR3 is CASRDRVIETQYF. The CDR3 coding sequence is TGTGCCAGCAGGGACAGGGTGATCGAGACCCAGTACTTC. The chain joins TRBV5-4 to TRBJ2-5; 8 nucleotides line up with TRBD1. This CDR3 region has 13 residues. Trimming took 5 bases from V and 5 from J; bases not matched to a gene: 5. Looked up from germline, CDR1 is SGHNT and CDR2 is YYREEE (reference sequence).

The chain couples TRBV18 to TRBJ2-7; TRBD1 aligns across 9 bases. Germline V gene sequence: CDR1 KGHSH, CDR2 LQKENI. The CDR3 has 15 amino acids. The J segment lost 0 bases and the V segment lost 6 bases, leaving 6 bases of the junction unmatched. Here the CDR3 reads CASSRQGDPSYEQYF. Here the CDR3 DNA reads TGTGCCAGCTCTCGACAGGGGGACCCCTCCTACGAGCAGTACTTC.

This chain uses TRBV20-1 with TRBJ1-2, with D unclear. The germline V gene has CDR1 DFQATT and CDR2 SNEGSKA (reference sequence). This CDR3 has 12 residues. The germline V and J ends were trimmed by 3 bases and 3 bases, with 8 bases remaining between them. This CDR3 reads CSASDLYYGYTF. CDR3 DNA sequence: TGCAGTGCTAGTGATTTATACTATGGCTACACCTTC.

The chain joins TRBV18 to TRBJ1-5, with a possible D match to TRBD1 (5 bases). Germline CDR1 is KGHSH and CDR2 is LQKENI. Trimming removed 3 bases from V and 4 bases from J, with 13 bases in between. The CDR3 is 15 residues long. CDR3 protein: CASSPESGLNQPQHF. The CDR3 DNA reads as TGTGCCAGCTCACCCGAATCAGGGTTGAATCAGCCCCAGCATTTT.

The chain couples TRBV19 to TRBJ2-5; 8 bases are a match to TRBD1. Unmatched junction bases numbered 12, after V lost 7 bases and J lost 5 bases. CDR1 LNHDA and CDR2 SQIVND come from the germline V gene (reference sequence). The CDR3 has 15 amino acids. The DNA of the CDR3 is TGTGCCAGTACCACCAATGGACAGGGATGGGAGACCCAGTACTTC. It specifies CASTTNGQGWETQYF.

The J gene is TRBJ2-6, the V gene TRBV6-5; TRBD2 is a possible D gene (5 bases). Germline V gene lookup returns CDR1 MNHEY and CDR2 SVGAGI. The CDR3 consists of 15 residues. V was pared by 8 bases and J by 3 bases, with 14 bases between. As DNA, the CDR3 is TGTGCCAGCTTACCGACCGCGGGTGGGGCCAACGTCCTGACTTTC. Its protein is CASLPTAGGANVLTF.

The chain employs TRBV7-3 and TRBJ2-1; D uncertain. V was pared by 4 bases and J by 0 bases, with 19 bases between. The CDR3 spans 18 residues. CDR1 is SGHTA and CDR2 is FQGTGA in the germline V gene. CDR3 sequence: CASSSRPILGSSYNEQFF. DNA of the CDR3: TGTGCCAGCAGCTCTCGCCCCATCCTAGGTAGCTCCTACAATGAGCAGTTCTTC. Using reference TRBV7-3 and TRBJ2-1 for the parts outside the CDR3, the full variable domain is GAGVSQTPSNKVTEKGKYVELRCDPISGHTALYWYRQSLGQGPEFLIYFQGTGAADDSGLPNDRFFAVRPEGSVSTLKIQRTERGDSAVYLCASSSRPILGSSYNEQFFGPGTRLTVL.

This sequence joins TRBV11-3 and TRBJ2-5; 8 nucleotides agree with TRBD2. This CDR3 has 14 amino acids. The germline V gene encodes CDR1 SGHNT and CDR2 YENEEA. V lost 5 bases to trimming and J lost 5 bases; unmatched junction nucleotides: 7. CDR3 DNA: TGTGCCAGCAGCCTCCTAGCGGGTGGGGAGACCCAGTACTTC. Its protein product is CASSLLAGGETQYF.

This clone appeared a single time. The chain uses TRBV5-1 and TRBJ1-5, with D unclear. Germline V CDR1 and CDR2: SGHRS, YFSETQ. CDR3 length: 15 residues. V lost 0 bases to trimming and J lost 2 bases, with 9 bases between them. The CDR3 DNA reads as TGCGCCAGCAGCTTGGGTACATCTGGCAATCAGCCCCAGCATTTT. Amino acid sequence: CASSLGTSGNQPQHF.

The chain is built from TRBV29-1 and TRBJ2-3; 7 bases are shared with TRBD2. There are 13 residues in the CDR3. The junction had 1 base not matched to a gene; V was cut back by 2 bases and J by 2 bases. Germline lookup yields CDR1 SQVTM and CDR2 ANQGSEA. The CDR3 DNA is TGCAGCGTTGAACGGGGGGTCACAGATACGCAGTATTTT. Translated, it gives CSVERGVTDTQYF.

The J gene is TRBJ2-2, the V gene TRBV5-1, with a possible D match to TRBD2 (6 bases). Deletions cut 1 base from V and 7 bases from J, with 14 bases between. This CDR3 contains 15 residues. Germline CDR1 reads SGHRS; CDR2 reads YFSETQ. CDR3 sequence reads: CASSLISGDLGELFF. The CDR3 DNA reads TGCGCCAGCAGCTTGATATCGGGGGACCTCGGGGAGCTGTTTTTT.

V is TRBV11-2 and J is TRBJ2-4, with 7 bases aligning to TRBD2. The CDR3 sequence is 18 residues long. After removal of 1 base from V and 2 bases from J, the junction contained 11 bases not matched to a gene. CDR1 is SGHAT and CDR2 is FQNNGV in the germline V gene. CDR3 nucleotides: TGTGCCAGCAGCTTAGCCCGACAAGCGGGAACGTCCAAAAACATTCAGTACTTC. Its translation: CASSLARQAGTSKNIQYF.

The chain recombines TRBV20-1 with TRBJ1-2; D is possibly TRBD1 (5 bases). V was pared by 3 bases and J by 4 bases, with 15 bases between. This CDR3 has 14 amino acids. Germline CDR1 and CDR2: DFQATT and SNEGSKA (reference sequence). In DNA, the CDR3 is TGCAGTGCTAGTAGCGGGGGGTGGGCCTATGGCTACACCTTC. The encoded protein is CSASSGGWAYGYTF.

This clone was seen just once. V gene TRBV30 combines with J gene TRBJ1-2, with a tentative D call TRBD1 (6 bases). This CDR3 spans 13 amino acids. Germline CDR1 reads GTSNPN; CDR2 reads SVGIG (reference sequence). The V gene lost 1 base and the J gene lost 10 bases, with 16 bases spanning the gap. CDR3 DNA sequence: TGTGCCTGGAGTGAGGGGGGGGGTCTGGACTACACCTTC. It specifies CAWSEGGGLDYTF.

The chain combines TRBV5-1 with TRBJ1-1; D unresolved. The CDR3 loop spans 12 amino acids. The V and J ends lost 1 base and 5 bases respectively, with 6 bases between them. Looked up from germline, CDR1 is SGHRS and CDR2 is YFSETQ. The CDR3 protein is CASSLFGTEAFF. The CDR3 bases are TGCGCCAGCAGCTTGTTCGGTACTGAAGCTTTCTTT.

This CDR3 is CASGRAVDYGYTF. CDR3 nucleotides: TGTGCCAGCGGGCGGGCGGTCGACTATGGCTACACCTTC. The rearrangement uses TRBV28 and TRBJ1-2; D call uncertain. Germline assignment: CDR1 MDHEN and CDR2 SYDVKM. The CDR3 length is 13 residues. V gave up 8 bases and J gave up 3 bases, with 13 bases separating them.

The V and J genes are TRBV19 and TRBJ1-5, with TRBD1 matching 7 bases. The CDR3 sequence is 16 residues long. V lost 5 bases, J lost 0 bases, and 7 bases stayed unmatched. Looked up from germline, CDR1 is LNHDA and CDR2 is SQIVND (reference sequence). The CDR3 nucleotides read TGTGCCAGTAGTGGGGGACAGTCATATAGCAATCAGCCCCAGCATTTT. Translated, it gives CASSGGQSYSNQPQHF.

V usage is TRBV11-3 and J usage is TRBJ2-1; TRBD2 is a possible D gene (5 bases). V gave up 2 bases and J gave up 4 bases, with 12 bases separating them. The CDR3 has 15 residues. The germline gives CDR1 SGHNT, CDR2 YENEEA. The CDR3, as DNA: TGTGCCAGCAGCTTAAGTGGGAGTCCTTACAATGAGCAGTTCTTC. This codes for CASSLSGSPYNEQFF.

This chain links TRBV4-1 with TRBJ2-1; 9 nucleotides align to TRBD1. V was pared by 2 bases and J by 7 bases, with 6 bases of the junction left unmatched. The CDR3 is made up of 15 amino acids. Germline V lookup: CDR1 MGHRA, CDR2 YSYEKL. The CDR3 DNA follows: TGCGCCAGCAGCCAAAGGACAGGGGATTGGAATGAGCAGTTCTTC. It codes for CASSQRTGDWNEQFF.

The chain recombines TRBV5-6 with TRBJ1-1; tentatively, D is TRBD1 (6 bases). V lost 4 bases and J lost 2, with 21 bases in between. This CDR3 has 17 amino acids. Germline V gene data show CDR1 as SGHDT and CDR2 as YYEEEE. The CDR3 region has the DNA TGTGCCAGCAGCCCCCCATGGGGGGGGGCAGATAACACTGAAGCTTTCTTT. The encoded protein is CASSPPWGGADNTEAFF.

The chain carries TRBV12-3 or TRBV12-4 and TRBJ1-2; D gene unclear. V gave up 2 bases and J gave up 8 bases, with 12 bases separating them. CDR3 length: 13 residues. The DNA of the CDR3 is TGTGCCAGCAGTTTACAAGAGGCGGAGGGCTACACCTTC. This sequence encodes CASSLQEAEGYTF.

The chain carries TRBV4-3 and TRBJ1-1, with D possibly matching TRBD1 (5 bases). In germline, CDR1 is LGHNA, CDR2 YSLEER. This CDR3 comprises 14 residues. With 0 bases removed from V and 2 bases from J, the gap between germline ends came to 7 bases. The CDR3 here is CASSQDRTNTEAFF. CDR3 sequence (DNA): TGCGCCAGCAGCCAAGACAGGACAAACACTGAAGCTTTCTTT.

The chain recombines TRBV19 with TRBJ1-1; no clear D. The V end lost 10 bases, the J end lost 0 bases, and 12 bases lay between the germline ends. Germline CDR1 LNHDA, CDR2 SQIVND (reference sequence). The CDR3 is 13 amino acids. Written as DNA, the CDR3 is TGTGCCACGGGGATTTCCCTGAACACTGAAGCTTTCTTT. Residues: CATGISLNTEAFF.

The J gene is TRBJ1-2, the V gene TRBV3-1 (or the pseudogene TRBV3-2), with D unresolved. The CDR3 sequence is 11 residues long. V lost 3 bases and J lost 4, with 3 bases in between. CDR1 LGHDT and CDR2 YNNKEL come from the germline V gene (reference sequence). The DNA for the CDR3 is TGTGCCAGCAGCCACCTCTATGGCTACACCTTC. Its protein product is CASSHLYGYTF.

The V call is TRBV5-4, the J call TRBJ1-1, with D possibly matching TRBD1 (5 bases). This CDR3 region has 17 residues. The V end was cut by 0 bases, the J end by 5 bases, with 20 bases between. Germline V CDR1 and CDR2: SGHNT, YYREEE (reference sequence). The CDR3, as DNA: TGTGCCAGCAGCTTGGGGGGGACCCTACCCGCGGGAACTGAAGCTTTCTTT. Amino acids: CASSLGGTLPAGTEAFF.

The chain is built from TRBV28 and TRBJ2-2; 7 nucleotides line up with TRBD1. Germline values: CDR1 MDHEN, CDR2 SYDVKM. The CDR3 covers 16 residues. Unmatched junction bases numbered 8, after V lost 7 bases and J lost 0 bases. The CDR3 nucleotides are TGTGCCAGCAACTTTGGAGGACAGGCGAACACCGGGGAGCTGTTTTTT. This gives the protein CASNFGGQANTGELFF.

The genes are TRBV9 and TRBJ2-1; 12 nucleotides line up with TRBD2. The V and J ends lost 0 bases and 7 bases, in that order; junction bases with no gene match: 2. CDR1 is SGDLS and CDR2 is YYNGEE in the germline V gene. There are 15 residues in the CDR3. CDR3 loop: CASSVGLAGGNEQFF. The CDR3 bases are TGTGCCAGCAGCGTAGGGCTAGCGGGGGGGAATGAGCAGTTCTTC.

The gene calls are TRBV2 and TRBJ1-2; D is ambiguous. The CDR3 contains 14 residues. CDR1 and CDR2 (germline): SNHLY, FYNNEI. Trimming removed 0 bases at V and 8 bases at J, with 13 bases between. DNA for the CDR3: TGTGCCAGCAGTGAAGCGGAGACCATGCGGGGCTACACCTTC. Protein sequence: CASSEAETMRGYTF.